This entry lists 20 T cell receptor beta chains sequenced from one sample in a study of T cells in localized non-small cell lung cancer. Profiled with immunoSEQ multiplex PCR; TCRdb holds only in-frame clones, not every one. The data show some 55,000 clones, around 81% seen once. The sample consisted of peripheral blood, taken before any cancer treatment. The receptors come from a female donor of 60 years or more with stage II squamous cell lung carcinoma.

This chain joins TRBV28 and TRBJ2-7, with 15 bases matching TRBD2. Germline-derived CDR1 and CDR2 are MDHEN and SYDVKM. This CDR3 has 18 residues. V lost 6 bases, J lost 0 bases, and 9 bases stayed unmatched. The CDR3 here is CASRTGTSGGPSSYEQYF. The CDR3 DNA follows: TGTGCCAGCAGAACCGGGACTAGCGGGGGGCCGAGCTCCTACGAGCAGTACTTC.

The rearrangement uses TRBV7-6 and TRBJ2-5, with no clear D. V lost 4 bases, J lost 0 bases, and 3 bases lay in between. The CDR3 is 12 amino acids. The germline CDR1 and CDR2 sequences are SGHVS and FNYEAQ. For the CDR3, the DNA is TGTGCCAGCAGCTACTACCAAGAGACCCAGTACTTC. This translates into CASSYYQETQYF.

The J gene is TRBJ2-7, the V gene TRBV14; unclear D gene. Germline lookup yields CDR1 SGHDN and CDR2 FVKESK. The CDR3 contains 16 residues. Trimming pared 2 bases from V and 4 bases from J, leaving 18 bases between. The CDR3 is CASSQKDGAAIYEQYF. DNA of the CDR3: TGTGCCAGCAGCCAAAAGGACGGAGCCGCTATTTACGAGCAGTACTTC.

The chain joins TRBV6-5 to TRBJ1-2; the D gene is possibly TRBD1 (5 bases). The CDR3 spans 16 residues. Trimming pared 0 bases from V and 4 bases from J, leaving 15 bases between. Germline assignment: CDR1 MNHEY and CDR2 SVGAGI. The CDR3 loop reads CASSYSPGTPPYGYTF. DNA for the CDR3: TGTGCCAGCAGTTACTCCCCAGGGACGCCTCCCTATGGCTACACCTTC.

The genes are TRBV5-6 and TRBJ2-3; 8 bases align to TRBD2. This CDR3 contains 17 residues. Trimming at V came to 0 bases and at J to 4 bases, leaving 10 bases not matched to a gene. The germline V gene encodes CDR1 SGHDT and CDR2 YYEEEE. The CDR3 protein is CASSLGSGGGYADTQYF. CDR3 in DNA: TGTGCCAGCAGCTTGGGGTCAGGCGGGGGGTATGCAGATACGCAGTATTTT.

The rearrangement uses TRBV6-5 and TRBJ1-5; D gene ambiguous. The CDR3 totals 14 residues. Germline V CDR1 and CDR2: MNHEY, SVGAGI. Trimming left V 2 bases short and J 6 bases short, with 11 bases between. The CDR3, as DNA: TGTGCCAGCAGTTACACTCAGGATTCTCAGCCCCAGCATTTT. Amino acids: CASSYTQDSQPQHF.

This clone has only a few counts. The V gene is TRBV7-3, the J gene TRBJ2-2; 8 bases map to TRBD1. V was clipped by 3 bases and J by 3 bases; unmatched bases: 3. The CDR3 is 15 residues long. Germline V gene data show CDR1 as SGHTA and CDR2 as FQGTGA. The chain's CDR3 is CASSLGQAHTGELFF. DNA of the CDR3: TGTGCCAGCAGCTTGGGACAGGCCCACACCGGGGAGCTGTTTTTT.

The chain links TRBV2 to TRBJ2-4, with no clear D. Germline V gene data show CDR1 as SNHLY and CDR2 as FYNNEI. This CDR3 spans 12 amino acids. V was cut by 1 base and J by 12 bases, with 10 bases left in between. The CDR3 region is CASSEVAFAQYF. As DNA, the CDR3 is TGTGCCAGCAGTGAAGTGGCATTTGCTCAGTACTTC.

The CDR3 region has the DNA TGTGCCCCCAGCGGTCGAAGCACAGATACGCAGTATTTT. Protein sequence: CAPSGRSTDTQYF. This rearrangement joins TRBV7-4 to TRBJ2-3; a possible D gene is TRBD2 (5 bases). V was pared by 11 bases and J by 0 bases, with 12 bases between. This CDR3 comprises 13 residues. Germline CDR1 SGHVT, CDR2 SQSDAQ.

The CDR3 loop is CASSARELSYEQYF. Written as DNA, the CDR3 is TGTGCCAGCAGCGCCCGGGAGCTCTCCTACGAGCAGTACTTC. The chain links TRBV9 to TRBJ2-7, with D tentatively TRBD2 (6 bases). The CDR3 consists of 14 residues. CDR1 is SGDLS, CDR2 YYNGEE, per germline. V was shortened by 3 bases and J by 0 bases, with 10 bases between the two germline ends.

V gene TRBV5-6 combines with J gene TRBJ1-5; D uncertain. V was trimmed by 1 base and J by 0 bases, leaving 11 bases between them. The length of the CDR3 is 16 residues. Germline CDR1 reads SGHDT; CDR2 reads YYEEEE. The CDR3 here is CASSLWQLHSNQPQHF. The CDR3 DNA follows: TGTGCCAGCAGCTTGTGGCAGCTACATAGCAATCAGCCCCAGCATTTT. Looking up the rest from reference TRBV5-6 and TRBJ1-5 gives the full variable domain: DAGVTQSPTHLIKTRGQQVTLRCSPKSGHDTVSWYQQALGQGPQFIFQYYEEEERQRGNFPDRFSGHQFPNYSSELNVNALLLGDSALYLCASSLWQLHSNQPQHFGDGTRLSIL.

The chain links TRBV13 to TRBJ2-5; D ambiguous. The CDR3 runs to 11 residues. Germline V CDR1 and CDR2: PRHDT, FYEKMQ (reference sequence). V lost 5 bases and J lost 5, with 6 bases in between. CDR3 sequence: CASSLQETQYF. The DNA for the CDR3 is TGTGCCAGCAGCCTCCAGGAGACCCAGTACTTC.

The rearrangement joins TRBV5-1 to TRBJ1-5, with D unresolved. The CDR3 extends over 13 amino acids. The V end lost 4 bases, the J end lost 8 bases, and 13 bases lay between the germline ends. The germline CDR1 and CDR2 sequences are SGHRS and YFSETQ. DNA of the CDR3: TGCGCCAGCAGCGTTGGCGCGGATGAGCCCCAGCATTTT. Its protein product is CASSVGADEPQHF.

This chain uses TRBV27 with TRBJ1-1, with TRBD1 matching over 7 bases. The CDR3 sequence is 13 residues long. Looked up from germline, CDR1 is MNHEY and CDR2 is SMNVEV (reference sequence). Losses at the gene ends were 10 bases for V and 4 bases for J; bases not matched to a gene: 9. CDR3 DNA: TGTGCCACCCTTGACAGGGCCCGCACTGAAGCTTTCTTT. It yields the protein CATLDRARTEAFF.

The V and J genes are TRBV14 and TRBJ1-2; D remains unclear. Trimming pared 4 bases from V and 1 base from J, leaving 7 bases between. Germline V lookup: CDR1 SGHDN, CDR2 FVKESK. CDR3 length: 13 amino acids. CDR3: CASSPMLNYGYTF. The CDR3, as DNA: TGTGCCAGCAGCCCCATGCTTAACTATGGCTACACCTTC.

On this clone: One end of the junction fails to match germline, which may point to a read error. The chain carries TRBV4-1 and TRBJ1-5, with no clear D. CDR1 and CDR2 (germline): MGHRA, YSYEKL. The CDR3 loop spans 18 amino acids. CDR3 DNA: TGCACCAGCAGCCAAGTGGGTCGAAGGGCCCTAGGCAATCAGCCCCAGCATTTT. This sequence encodes CTSSQVGRRALGNQPQHF.

About this clone: The sample contains more than one DNA sequence encoding this CDR3. The chain combines TRBV19 with TRBJ2-1, with 12 bases identical to TRBD2. V shed 5 bases and J 4 bases; nucleotides not matched to a gene: 0. The CDR3 has 14 amino acids. Germline values: CDR1 LNHDA, CDR2 SQIVND (reference sequence). The CDR3 coding sequence is TGTGCCAGTAGTGGACTAGCGGGGTACAATGAGCAGTTCTTC. Its translation: CASSGLAGYNEQFF.

The CDR3 sequence: CASSLVLGSVGQPQHF. CDR3 coding DNA: TGTGCCAGCAGCTTAGTTCTGGGAAGCGTCGGGCAGCCCCAGCATTTT. The chain recombines TRBV7-2 with TRBJ1-5, with D unclear. V was cut by 1 base and J by 7 bases, with 17 bases left in between. CDR3 length: 16 residues. Per the germline V gene, CDR1 is SGHTA and CDR2 is FQGNSA.

The chain links TRBV5-1 to TRBJ1-3; D is perhaps TRBD1 (5 bases). The CDR3 has 16 residues. Per germline, CDR1 SGHRS and CDR2 YFSETQ. V was pared by 4 bases and J by 1 base, with 15 bases between. The CDR3 nucleotides are TGCGCCAGCAGCCGAGGGGAGTTCAATTCTGGAAACACCATATATTTT. As protein: CASSRGEFNSGNTIYF.

V gene TRBV6-6 combines with J gene TRBJ2-2; D gene ambiguous. CDR3 length: 13 residues. Germline V CDR1 and CDR2: MNHNY, SVGAGI (reference sequence). The V gene lost 0 bases and the J gene lost 4 bases, with 3 bases spanning the gap. The CDR3 DNA reads as TGTGCCAGCAGTTACTCGCTCACCGGGGAGCTGTTTTTT. Translated: CASSYSLTGELFF.